This TCR beta chain appears in the sequencing data of a study of blood T cell repertoires in COVID-19. Study-wide background: Material from acute and convalescent COVID-19 was sourced from the United States, Italy and Spain. T cells, B-cell-depleted T cells, or PBMCs supplied cDNA or gDNA.

Authors' methods: Scientists estimated how many nucleated cells there were by amplifying reference gene primers. The table came from immunoSEQ multiplex PCR; TCRdb's copy has only in-frame clones and leaves some out. From that table come the V and J calls and clone size; the DNA was used to work out D and trimming. The sample has some 180,000 clones, around 91% seen once. Germline V gene data show CDR1 as SGHNT and CDR2 as YYREEE (reference sequence). The CDR3 spans 15 residues. V was pared by 4 bases and J by 0 bases, with 5 bases of the junction left unmatched. V is TRBV5-4 and J is TRBJ2-3; 7 positions match TRBD1. The specimen was peripheral blood. This receptor was obtained from a man aged 50 to 59 with acute or convalescent COVID-19. CDR3 sequence reads: CASSRPDRSTDTQYF. In nucleotides, the CDR3 is TGTGCCAGCAGCCGCCCGGACAGGAGCACAGATACGCAGTATTTT.